This is a list of T cell receptor beta chains from one sample in a study of blood T cell repertoires in COVID-19. The assay was immunoSEQ multiplex PCR, and TCRdb's table has in-frame clones only and misses some. The data hold around 130,000 clones, with 75% to 90% observed a single time. What was sequenced was peripheral blood. The receptor source for this set is a man aged 70-80 years with active or convalescent COVID-19. The conserved cysteine and the conserved F or W are not part of the CDR3 here. Fields, in order: clone size, V gene, CDR3 protein. Part of the rows lack a size; the others show once, few, many or a class for expanded clones.

>NA|TRBV18
ASSPRQGDSNEQF
>NA|TRBV28
ASSPGVMNTEAF
>NA|TRBV28
ASSTPDRADSPLH
>NA|TRBV11-2
ASSLTVGTGRVNYGYT
>NA|TRBV11-3
ASSRTGYNEQF
>NA|TRBV7-9
ASSPRGVYEQY
>NA|TRBV28
ASSLSGQGAGNQPQH
>NA|TRBV5-1
ASSLEARYLDGYT
>NA|TRBV18
ASSPDRKTNTGELF
>NA|TRBV28
ASRTRLGGEQY
>few|TRBV5-4
ASSFETGNYEQY
>NA|TRBV4-1
ASSQVGLVSYNEQF
>NA|TRBV6-5
ASRSDRGRLYGYT
>NA|TRBV29-1
STRDRQSQETQY
>NA|TRBV19
ASSIDYHGTGREKLF
>NA|TRBV27
ASSRQVNTEAF
>NA|TRBV4-2
ASSQDHRGLGGYT
>NA|TRBV9
ASSPGGRARNEQF
>NA|TRBV30
AWSRGSGRAFEQY
>NA|TRBV5-1
ASSETGGTGANVLT
>NA|TRBV6-6
ASTQGSSYYEQY
>NA|TRBV7-9
ASSPGLATSETQY
>NA|TRBV6-4
ASSDSGSYGYT
>NA|TRBV29-1
SIGGDTEAF
>NA|TRBV28
ASTQGARSYGYT
>NA|TRBV7-9
ASSSLRAGVENEQF
>NA|TRBV19
ASSIEGARTEAF
>NA|TRBV5-1
ASSPDPWLAGNEQF
>NA|TRBV9
ASSPGTSGYVEQY
>NA|TRBV7-9
ASSQNPYGQAYEQY
>NA|TRBV21-1
ASSKSRGRHMNTEAF
>NA|TRBV5-5
ASSFGGVRDGYT
>NA|TRBV7-7
ASSLAGGSSYEQY
>NA|TRBV7-2
ASSQEAAYNEQF
>once|TRBV27
ASSLGQATNTEAF
>NA|TRBV19
ASSETGWNTGELF
>NA|TRBV3-1/TRBV3-2
ASSQDGTREVETQY
>NA|TRBV14
ASSQQAWQPQH
>NA|TRBV19
ASSTTGVSYEQY
>NA|TRBV27
ASSGLAGGEETQY